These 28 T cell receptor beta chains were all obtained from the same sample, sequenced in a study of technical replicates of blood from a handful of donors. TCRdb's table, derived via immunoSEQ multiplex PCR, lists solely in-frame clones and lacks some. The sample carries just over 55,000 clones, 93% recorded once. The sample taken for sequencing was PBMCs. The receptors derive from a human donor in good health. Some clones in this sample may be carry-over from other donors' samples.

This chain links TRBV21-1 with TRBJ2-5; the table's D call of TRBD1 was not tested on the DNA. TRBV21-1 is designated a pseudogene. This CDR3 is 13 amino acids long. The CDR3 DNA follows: TGTGCCAGCAGCATCAGGGGGCCTGAGACCCAGTACTTC. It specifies CASSIRGPETQYF.

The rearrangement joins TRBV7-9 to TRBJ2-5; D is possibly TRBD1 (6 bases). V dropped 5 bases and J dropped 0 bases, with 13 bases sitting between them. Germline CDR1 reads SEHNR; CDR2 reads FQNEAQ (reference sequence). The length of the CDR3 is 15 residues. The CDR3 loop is CASSRGNRDQETQYF. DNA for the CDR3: TGTGCCAGCAGCCGCGGAAACAGGGACCAAGAGACCCAGTACTTC.

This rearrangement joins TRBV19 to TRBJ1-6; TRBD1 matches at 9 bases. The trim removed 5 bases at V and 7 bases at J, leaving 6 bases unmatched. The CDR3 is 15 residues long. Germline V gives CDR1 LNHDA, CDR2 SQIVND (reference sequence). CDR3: CASSDLGTGNSPLHF. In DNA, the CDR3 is TGTGCCAGTAGTGACCTCGGGACAGGGAATTCACCCCTCCACTTT.

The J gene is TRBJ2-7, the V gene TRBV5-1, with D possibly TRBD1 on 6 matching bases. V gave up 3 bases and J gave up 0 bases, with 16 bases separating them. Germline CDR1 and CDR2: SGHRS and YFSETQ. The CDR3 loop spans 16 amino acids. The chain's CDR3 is CASSSTSTGPSYEQYF. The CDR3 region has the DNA TGCGCCAGCAGCTCCACCTCCACAGGGCCCTCCTACGAGCAGTACTTC.

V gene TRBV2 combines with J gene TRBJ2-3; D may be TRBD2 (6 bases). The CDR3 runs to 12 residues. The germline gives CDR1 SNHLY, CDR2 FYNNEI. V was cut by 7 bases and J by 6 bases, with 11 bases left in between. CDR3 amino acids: CASNGGTDTQYF. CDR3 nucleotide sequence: TGTGCCAGCAACGGAGGGACGGATACGCAGTATTTT.

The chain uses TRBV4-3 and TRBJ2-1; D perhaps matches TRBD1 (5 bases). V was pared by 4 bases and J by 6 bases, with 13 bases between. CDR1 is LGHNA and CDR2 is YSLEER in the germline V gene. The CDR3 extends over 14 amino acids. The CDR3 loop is CASSPGGALNEQFF. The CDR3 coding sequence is TGCGCCAGCAGCCCAGGTGGGGCCCTCAATGAGCAGTTCTTC.

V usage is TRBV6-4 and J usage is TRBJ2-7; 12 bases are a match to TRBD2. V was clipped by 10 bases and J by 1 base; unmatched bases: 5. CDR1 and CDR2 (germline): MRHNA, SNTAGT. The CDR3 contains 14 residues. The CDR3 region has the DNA TGTGCCAACATACTAGCGGGAGGTTCCTACGAGCAGTACTTC. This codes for CANILAGGSYEQYF.

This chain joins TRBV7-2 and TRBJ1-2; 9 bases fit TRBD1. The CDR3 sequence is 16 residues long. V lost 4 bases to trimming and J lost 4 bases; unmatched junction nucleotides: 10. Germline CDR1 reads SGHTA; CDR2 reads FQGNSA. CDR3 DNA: TGTGCCAGCAGCTCGAACCGGGACAGGGCCCTCTATGGCTACACCTTC. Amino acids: CASSSNRDRALYGYTF.

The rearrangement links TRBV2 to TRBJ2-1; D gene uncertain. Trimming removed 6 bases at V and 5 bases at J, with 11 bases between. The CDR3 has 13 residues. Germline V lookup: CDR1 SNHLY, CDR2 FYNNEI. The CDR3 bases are TGTGCCAGCAGCGAGTCGCCCAACAATGAGCAGTTCTTC. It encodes CASSESPNNEQFF.

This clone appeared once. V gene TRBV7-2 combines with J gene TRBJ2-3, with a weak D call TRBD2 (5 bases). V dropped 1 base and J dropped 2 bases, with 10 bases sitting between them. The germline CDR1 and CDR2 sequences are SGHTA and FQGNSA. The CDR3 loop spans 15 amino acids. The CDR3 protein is CASSLDSGNTDTQYF. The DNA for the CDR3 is TGTGCCAGCAGCTTAGATTCGGGGAACACAGATACGCAGTATTTT.

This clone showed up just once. The CDR3 DNA is TGCGCCAGCAGCCAAGATCGACTAGCCCACAATGAGCAGTTCTTC. Residues: CASSQDRLAHNEQFF. This chain connects TRBV4-1 to TRBJ2-1; 7 nucleotides line up with TRBD2. Germline lookup yields CDR1 MGHRA and CDR2 YSYEKL. V shed 0 bases, J shed 5 bases, and the junction held 4 bases outside the gene matches. The CDR3 spans 15 residues.

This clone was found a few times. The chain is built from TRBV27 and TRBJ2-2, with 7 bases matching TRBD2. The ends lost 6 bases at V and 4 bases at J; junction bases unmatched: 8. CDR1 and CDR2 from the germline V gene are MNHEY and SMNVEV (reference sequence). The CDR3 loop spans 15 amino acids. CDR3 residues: CASRDGGIRTGELFF. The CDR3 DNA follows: TGTGCCAGCAGAGACGGGGGGATTCGCACCGGGGAGCTGTTTTTT.

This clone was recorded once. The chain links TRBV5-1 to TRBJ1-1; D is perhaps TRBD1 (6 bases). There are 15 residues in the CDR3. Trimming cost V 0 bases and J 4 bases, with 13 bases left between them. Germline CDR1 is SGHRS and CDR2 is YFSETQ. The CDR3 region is CASSLGQGRATEAFF. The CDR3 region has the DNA TGCGCCAGCAGCTTGGGGCAGGGGAGGGCCACTGAAGCTTTCTTT. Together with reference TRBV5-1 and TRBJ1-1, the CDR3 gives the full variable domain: KAGVTQTPRYLIKTRGQQVTLSCSPISGHRSVSWYQQTPGQGLQFLFEYFSETQRNKGNFPGRFSGRQFSNSRSEMNVSTLELGDSALYLCASSLGQGRATEAFFGQGTRLTVV.

In DNA form, the CDR3 reads TGTGCCAGCAGCTCTTCCCATACTAGCGGGATAACAGATACGCAGTATTTT. This gives the protein CASSSSHTSGITDTQYF. The chain recombines TRBV5-6 with TRBJ2-3; 10 nucleotides align to TRBD2. This CDR3 region has 17 residues. Germline assignment: CDR1 SGHDT and CDR2 YYEEEE. J gave up 3 bases and V 3 bases, and 10 bases lay outside the gene matches.

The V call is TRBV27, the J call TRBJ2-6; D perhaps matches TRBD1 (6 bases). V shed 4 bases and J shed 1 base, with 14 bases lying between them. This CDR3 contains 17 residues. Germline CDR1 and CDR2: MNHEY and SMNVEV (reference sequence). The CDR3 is CASSSTGIVSGANVLTF. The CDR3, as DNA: TGTGCCAGCAGTTCCACAGGGATTGTATCTGGGGCCAACGTCCTGACTTTC.

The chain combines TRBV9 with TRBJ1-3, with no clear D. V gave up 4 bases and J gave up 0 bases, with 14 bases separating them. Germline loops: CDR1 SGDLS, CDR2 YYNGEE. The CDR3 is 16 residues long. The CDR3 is CASSLPEGLSGNTIYF. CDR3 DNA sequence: TGTGCCAGCAGCCTCCCTGAGGGCCTCTCTGGAAACACCATATATTTT.

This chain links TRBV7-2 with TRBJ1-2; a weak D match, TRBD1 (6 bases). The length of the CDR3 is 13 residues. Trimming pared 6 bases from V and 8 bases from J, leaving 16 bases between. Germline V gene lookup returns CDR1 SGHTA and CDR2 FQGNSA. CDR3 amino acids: CASSRTVTLGYTF. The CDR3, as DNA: TGTGCCAGCAGTAGGACAGTGACCTTGGGCTACACCTTC.

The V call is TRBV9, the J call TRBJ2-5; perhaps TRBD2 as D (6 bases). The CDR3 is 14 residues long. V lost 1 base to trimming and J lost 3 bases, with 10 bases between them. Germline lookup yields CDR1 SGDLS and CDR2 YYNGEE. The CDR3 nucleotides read TGTGCCAGCAGCGTAAGCCCGGGGGAAGAGACCCAGTACTTC. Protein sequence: CASSVSPGEETQYF.

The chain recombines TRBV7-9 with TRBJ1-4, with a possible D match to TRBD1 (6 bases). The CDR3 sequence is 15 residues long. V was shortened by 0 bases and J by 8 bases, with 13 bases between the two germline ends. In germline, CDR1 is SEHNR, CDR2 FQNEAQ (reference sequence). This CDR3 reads CASSLATGLGEKLFF. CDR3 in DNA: TGTGCCAGCAGCTTAGCGACAGGACTAGGGGAAAAACTGTTTTTT. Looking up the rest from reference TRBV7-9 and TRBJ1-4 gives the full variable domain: DTGVSQNPRHKITKRGQNVTFRCDPISEHNRLYWYRQTLGQGPEFLTYFQNEAQLEKSRLLSDRFSAERPKGSFSTLEIQRTEQGDSAMYLCASSLATGLGEKLFFGSGTQLSVL.

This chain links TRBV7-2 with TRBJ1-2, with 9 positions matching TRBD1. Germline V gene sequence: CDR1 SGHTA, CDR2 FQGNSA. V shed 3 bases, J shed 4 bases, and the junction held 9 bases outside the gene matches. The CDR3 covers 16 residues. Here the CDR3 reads CASSFLTQGAGYGYTF. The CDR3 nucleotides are TGTGCCAGCAGCTTTTTGACACAGGGGGCCGGCTATGGCTACACCTTC. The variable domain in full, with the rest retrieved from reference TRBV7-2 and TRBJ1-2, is GAGVSQSPSNKVTEKGKDVELRCDPISGHTALYWYRQSLGQGLEFLIYFQGNSAPDKSGLPSDRFSAERTGGSVSTLTIQRTQQEDSAVYLCASSFLTQGAGYGYTFGSGTRLTVV.

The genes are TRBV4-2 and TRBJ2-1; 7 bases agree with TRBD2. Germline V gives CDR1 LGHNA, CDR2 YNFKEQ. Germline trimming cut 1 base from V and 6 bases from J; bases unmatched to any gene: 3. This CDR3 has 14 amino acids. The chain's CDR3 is CASSQGLARNEQFF. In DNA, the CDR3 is TGTGCCAGCAGCCAAGGACTAGCTCGCAATGAGCAGTTCTTC.

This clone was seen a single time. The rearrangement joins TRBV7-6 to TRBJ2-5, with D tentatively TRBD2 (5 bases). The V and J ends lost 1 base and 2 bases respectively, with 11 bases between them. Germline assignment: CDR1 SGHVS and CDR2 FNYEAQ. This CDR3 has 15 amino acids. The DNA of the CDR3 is TGTGCCAGCAGCTTAGAAGGAGGTCTTCAAGAGACCCAGTACTTC. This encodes CASSLEGGLQETQYF.

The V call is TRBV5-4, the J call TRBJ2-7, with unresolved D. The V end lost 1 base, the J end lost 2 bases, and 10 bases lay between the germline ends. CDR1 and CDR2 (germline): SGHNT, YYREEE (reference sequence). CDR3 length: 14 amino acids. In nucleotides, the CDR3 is TGTGCCAGCAGCTTGTATACACAGACCTACGAGCAGTACTTC. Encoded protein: CASSLYTQTYEQYF.

This chain's CDR3 is CASTNRGNYEQYF. The CDR3 DNA reads as TGTGCCAGCACTAACAGGGGTAACTACGAGCAGTACTTC. This sequence joins TRBV5-4 and TRBJ2-7; 7 nucleotides match TRBD1. With 6 bases clipped from V and 3 bases from J, the junction kept 6 bases outside the gene matches. This CDR3 is built from 13 residues. Germline V gives CDR1 SGHNT, CDR2 YYREEE (reference sequence).

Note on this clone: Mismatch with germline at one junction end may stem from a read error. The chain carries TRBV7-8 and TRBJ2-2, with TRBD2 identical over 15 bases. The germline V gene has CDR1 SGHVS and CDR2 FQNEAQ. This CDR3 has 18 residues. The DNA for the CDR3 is TGTGCCAGCCGTTGGGGGACTAGCGGGGGGCCGAATACCGGGGAGCTGTTTTTT. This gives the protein CASRWGTSGGPNTGELFF.

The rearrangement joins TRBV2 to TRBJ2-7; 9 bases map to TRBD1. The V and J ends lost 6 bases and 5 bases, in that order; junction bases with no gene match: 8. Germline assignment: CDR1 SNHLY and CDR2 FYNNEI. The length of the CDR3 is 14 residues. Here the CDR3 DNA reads TGTGCCAGCAGGGGGGGGACAGGGACCCACGAGCAGTACTTC. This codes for CASRGGTGTHEQYF.

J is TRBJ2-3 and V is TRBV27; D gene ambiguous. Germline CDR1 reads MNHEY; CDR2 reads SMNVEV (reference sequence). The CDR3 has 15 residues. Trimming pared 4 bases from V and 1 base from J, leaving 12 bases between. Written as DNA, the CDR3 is TGTGCCAGCAGTTCTAACTTCCTCGGCACAGATACGCAGTATTTT. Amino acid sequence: CASSSNFLGTDTQYF.

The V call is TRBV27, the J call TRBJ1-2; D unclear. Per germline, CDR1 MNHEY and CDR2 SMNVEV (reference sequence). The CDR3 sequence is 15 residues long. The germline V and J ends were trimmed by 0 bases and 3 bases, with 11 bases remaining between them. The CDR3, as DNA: TGTGCCAGCAGTTTATCGCCCCGGGTGGACTATGGCTACACCTTC. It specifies CASSLSPRVDYGYTF.